Reported below is one TCR beta chain. There is no known antigen for this receptor. Base-call qualities are not available, and no considerably larger clone is one nucleotide away. The collaborating institutions used their own protocols to collect whole blood in K2EDTA tubes. Collaborator samples were shipped for TCRbeta analysis as frozen whole blood, isolated PBMCs, or DNA extracted from either sample type. The sample belongs to a study of blood T cell repertoires in COVID-19 (dated by TCRdb to 2020 to 2022). Context from the whole study: The collaborator samples originated in the United States, Italy and Spain and spanned the acute and convalescent phases of COVID-19. The samples were drawn from the first 160 participants of the ongoing ImmuneRACE study and from under 1,500 subjects provided by 6 global collaborators. Deeply sampled blood TCRbeta repertoires from subjects exposed to, actively infected with, or recovered from COVID-19 were included in the dataset. A freely available public database, intended as a resource for researchers studying the immune response to SARS-CoV-2, is where the repertoires were released. The prospective study material was composed of cDNA or gDNA derived from T cells, B-cell-depleted T cells, or PBMCs. Nearly every sample came with metadata listing a de-identified subject ID, COVID-19 status, age in years and sex. Where HLA class I and class II types were available, the types were taken from metadata supplied by the sample provider, not from assay-based typing.

What the work shows at the level of the full study, not this receptor alone: How much clinical and demographic metadata was included differed by source and by participant, and the metadata was provided uncurated.

The germline V gene (reference sequence) yields LGHDT for CDR1 and YNNKEL for CDR2. The CDR3, from cysteine to phenylalanine, totals 15 residues. Here the CDR3 DNA is all that survives: 45 bases in frame from base 1. At the junction V is shortened by 1 base and J by 3 bases; bases outside the gene matches: 4. The immunoSEQ Assay, a bias-controlled multiplex PCR, was used to amplify TCRbeta CDR3 regions from genomic DNA. On the authors' methods: The number of nucleated cells in each sample was estimated from the amplification of reference gene primers within the assay. Sequence reads were collapsed and filtered to measure the absolute abundance of every unique TCRbeta CDR3 rearrangement. For each sample, productive Simpson clonality was calculated by taking the square root of Simpson's diversity index across productive rearrangements. TCRdb provides this immuneACCESS table in a form limited to in-frame rearrangements. Some clones are lacking; in checked studies, under half of them reflect an unresolved V gene, and why the rest are absent is not known. The V and J calls and clone size come from that table; D and trimming were worked out from the DNA. Counted in this sample were about 130,000 clones; 65% to 90% of them appeared once. The ten largest clones represent about a quarter of the sample.

The receptor was derived from a woman older than 75 with acute or convalescent COVID-19. The chain was built from TRBV3-1 (or the pseudogene TRBV3-2) and TRBJ1-1, and 8 junction bases match TRBD1. The sequenced material came from peripheral blood. The CDR3 protein is CASSQGTGWDTEAFF. The DNA sequence reads TGTGCCAGCAGCCAAGGGACAGGGTGGGACACTGAAGCTTTCTTT.